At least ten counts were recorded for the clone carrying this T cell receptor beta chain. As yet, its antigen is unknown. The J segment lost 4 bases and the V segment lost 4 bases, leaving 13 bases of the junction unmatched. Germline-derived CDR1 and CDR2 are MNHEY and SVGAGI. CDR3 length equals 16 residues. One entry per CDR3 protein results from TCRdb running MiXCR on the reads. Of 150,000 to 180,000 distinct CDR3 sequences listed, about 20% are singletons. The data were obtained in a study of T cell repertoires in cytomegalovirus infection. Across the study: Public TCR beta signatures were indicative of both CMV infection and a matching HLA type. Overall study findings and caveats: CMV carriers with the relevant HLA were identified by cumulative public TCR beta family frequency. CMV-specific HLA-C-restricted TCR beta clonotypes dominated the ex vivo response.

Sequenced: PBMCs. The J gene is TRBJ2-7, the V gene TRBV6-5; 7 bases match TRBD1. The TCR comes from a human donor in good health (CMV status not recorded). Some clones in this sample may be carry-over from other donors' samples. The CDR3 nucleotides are TGTGCCAGCAGTTCCTCCTGGTCAACAGGGGAATACGAGCAGTACTTC. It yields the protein CASSSSWSTGEYEQYF.